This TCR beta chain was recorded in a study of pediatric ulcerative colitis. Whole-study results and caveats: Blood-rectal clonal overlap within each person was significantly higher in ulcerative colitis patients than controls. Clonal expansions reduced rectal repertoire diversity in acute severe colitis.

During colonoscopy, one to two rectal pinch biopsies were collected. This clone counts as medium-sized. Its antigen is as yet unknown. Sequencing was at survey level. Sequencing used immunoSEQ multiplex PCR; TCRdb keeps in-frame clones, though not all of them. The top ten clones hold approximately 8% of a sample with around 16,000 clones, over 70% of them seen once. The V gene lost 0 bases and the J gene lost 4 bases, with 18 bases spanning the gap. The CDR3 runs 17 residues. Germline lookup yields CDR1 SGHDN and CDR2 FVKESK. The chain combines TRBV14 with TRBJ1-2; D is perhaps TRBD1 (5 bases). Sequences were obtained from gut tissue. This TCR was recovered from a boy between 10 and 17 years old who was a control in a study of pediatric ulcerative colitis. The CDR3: CASSQDLLSGAGYGYTF. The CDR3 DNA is TGTGCCAGCAGCCAAGATCTGTTATCCGGGGCTGGCTATGGCTACACCTTC.